This TCR beta chain was identified in a study of tissue T cells after allogeneic stem cell transplantation. The germline V gene encodes CDR1 KGHPV and CDR2 FQNQEV (reference sequence). V lost 4 bases, J lost 2 bases, and 8 bases lay in between. There are 14 residues in the CDR3. Only one count was recorded for this clone. Gene names refer to mouse genes. The sequenced fragment ends 1 residue before the CDR3 boundary, so the rest is inferred from the germline J gene. Time point described: mouse harvest day 7 after allogeneic transplant. Tail vein injection delivered 10^7 T-cell-depleted bone marrow cells and 10^6 splenic CD5+ T cells. Tissues came from B6→BALB/c major-mismatch GVHD mice at day 7 or 14. This table comes from immunoSEQ multiplex PCR, and its TCRdb copy is limited to in-frame clones, with some not included. The table lists 7,000 to 8,000 clones, 50% of them singletons.

V is TRBV26 and J is TRBJ2-2; perhaps TRBD1 as D (6 bases). Sequencing used gut tissue. This TCR was sampled from a female BALB/c mouse given C57BL/6 T cells with graft-versus-host disease after an allogeneic hematopoietic cell transplant. The DNA read from the CDR3 is TGTGCCAGCAGTCCGGGACATAACACCGGGCAGCTCTAC. Residues: CASSPGHNTGQLY. The CDR3 in its entirety is CASSPGHNTGQLYF. Variable domain in full (rest from reference TRBV26 and TRBJ2-2): NSKVIQTPRYLVKGQGQKAKMRCIPEKGHPVVFWYQQNKNNEFKFLINFQNQEVLQQIDMTEKRFSAECPSNSPCSLEIQSSEAGDSALYLCASSPGHNTGQLYFGEGSKLTVL.